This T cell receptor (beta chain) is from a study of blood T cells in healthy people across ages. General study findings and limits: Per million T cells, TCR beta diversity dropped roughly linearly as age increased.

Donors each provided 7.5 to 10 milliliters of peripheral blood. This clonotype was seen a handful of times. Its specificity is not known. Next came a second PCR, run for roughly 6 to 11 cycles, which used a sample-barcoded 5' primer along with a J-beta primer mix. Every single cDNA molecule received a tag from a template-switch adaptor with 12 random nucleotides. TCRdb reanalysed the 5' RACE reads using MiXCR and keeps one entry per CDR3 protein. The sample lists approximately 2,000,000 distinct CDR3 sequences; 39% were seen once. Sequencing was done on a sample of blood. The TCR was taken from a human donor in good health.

The chain's CDR3 is CASGIPEAFF. The CDR3, as DNA: TGTGCTAGTGGTATCCCGGAAGCTTTCTTT. The chain joins TRBV12-5 to TRBJ1-1; unclear D gene. V gave up 5 bases and J gave up 8 bases, with 6 bases separating them. CDR3 length equals 10 residues. The germline V gene encodes CDR1 LGHNT and CDR2 FRNRAP.